Many counts were recorded for the clone carrying this TCR beta chain. The data stem from a study of molecular identifiers for immune sequencing clone quantification. TCRdb processed the PCR reads anew with MiXCR; each CDR3 protein has one entry. Of 300,000 to 400,000 distinct CDR3 sequences listed, about a fifth were seen once; the top ten hold approximately 0.83%. CDR1 and CDR2 (germline): SEHNR, FQNEAQ (reference sequence). Trimming took 5 bases from V and 4 from J; bases not matched to a gene: 7. The CDR3 consists of 15 residues. J is TRBJ2-2 and V is TRBV7-9; TRBD1 agrees at 7 bases. The source material was naive CD8+ T cells from blood, with Jurkat cell RNA spiked in. The subset is: FACS-sorted CD8+CD4-CCR7+CD45RA+ naive T cells. This clonotype originated in a human donor in good health. Some libraries in this study had Jurkat cell RNA spiked in. CDR3 loop: CASSSPTGSTGELFF. For the CDR3, the DNA is TGTGCCAGCAGCAGTCCGACAGGGAGCACCGGGGAGCTGTTTTTT.